These 27 T cell receptor beta chains came from one sample sequenced in a study of shared clonotypes between healthy human individuals. Measured with immunoSEQ multiplex PCR; TCRdb has only the in-frame clones, and not every one. The top ten clones hold around 12% of a sample with approximately 480,000 clones, approximately 79% of them seen once. Sequenced input: PBMCs. The receptors were sampled from a woman in her 40s in good health. Some clones in this sample may be carry-over from other donors' samples.

This chain links TRBV5-1 with TRBJ2-5, with TRBD1 matching 9 bases. The CDR3 runs 17 residues. The J segment lost 1 base and the V segment lost 0 bases, leaving 7 bases of the junction unmatched. Germline-derived CDR1 and CDR2 are SGHRS and YFSETQ. This CDR3 is CASSLGSGTGSQETQYF. In DNA form, the CDR3 reads TGCGCCAGCAGCTTGGGTAGTGGGACAGGGAGCCAAGAGACCCAGTACTTC.

The chain couples TRBV5-6 to TRBJ1-2, with D uncertain. V lost 4 bases to trimming and J lost 0 bases, with 13 bases between them. Germline lookup yields CDR1 SGHDT and CDR2 YYEEEE. The CDR3 contains 15 residues. CDR3 DNA: TGTGCCAGCAGCCCTCCCGACGGAGCTAACTATGGCTACACCTTC. It encodes CASSPPDGANYGYTF.

This chain connects TRBV10-3 to TRBJ2-7; 8 nucleotides agree with TRBD2. Looked up from germline, CDR1 is ENHRY and CDR2 is SYGVKD. J was trimmed by 7 bases and V by 10 bases; bases with no gene match: 18. There are 15 residues in the CDR3. The chain's CDR3 is CATRTLAGRAGEQYF. CDR3 in DNA: TGTGCCACCCGTACCCTAGCCGGGAGGGCCGGGGAGCAGTACTTC.

This clone was detected only once. Relative to the germline gene, one junction end is altered; a read error may explain this. The CDR3 bases are TGCGCCAGCAGTGGAGACAGGGCGGGGGAGCGGTACTTC. It encodes CASSGDRAGERYF. V is TRBV10-1 and J is TRBJ2-7; D might be TRBD1 or TRBD2, each matching 7 bases. The germline gives CDR1 WNHNN, CDR2 SYGVQD (reference sequence). This CDR3 spans 13 amino acids.

The V gene is TRBV9, the J gene TRBJ2-7; TRBD2 matches 10 bases. The CDR3 totals 17 residues. Trimming removed 3 bases from V and 1 base from J; junction bases left unmatched: 10. Germline lookup yields CDR1 SGDLS and CDR2 YYNGEE. The CDR3 is CASSGGGTGLASYEQYF. DNA of the CDR3: TGTGCCAGCAGCGGGGGAGGAACGGGACTAGCGTCCTACGAGCAGTACTTC. Looking up the rest from reference TRBV9 and TRBJ2-7 gives the full variable domain: DSGVTQTPKHLITATGQRVTLRCSPRSGDLSVYWYQQSLDQGLQFLIQYYNGEERAKGNILERFSAQQFPDLHSELNLSSLELGDSALYFCASSGGGTGLASYEQYFGPGTRLTVT.

This chain connects TRBV11-2 to TRBJ2-1; the D gene is possibly TRBD2 (7 bases). CDR3 size: 16 residues. The germline V gene has CDR1 SGHAT and CDR2 FQNNGV. Trimming removed 1 base from V and 4 bases from J, with 14 bases in between. CDR3 loop: CASSLAGGGGYNEQFF. The CDR3 nucleotides are TGTGCCAGCAGCTTAGCTGGGGGCGGGGGATACAATGAGCAGTTCTTC.

V usage is TRBV2 and J usage is TRBJ1-6, with unresolved D. The CDR3 is made up of 14 amino acids. V lost 3 bases and J lost 7, with 10 bases in between. Germline loops: CDR1 SNHLY, CDR2 FYNNEI. The DNA of the CDR3 is TGTGCCAGCAGTGATGCGGCATGGAATTCACCCCTCCACTTT. Amino acids: CASSDAAWNSPLHF.

The chain combines TRBV29-1 with TRBJ2-7; 8 bases are a match to TRBD1. Germline CDR1 reads SQVTM; CDR2 reads ANQGSEA. V lost 1 base, J lost 4 bases, and 9 bases stayed unmatched. The CDR3 has 15 amino acids. The CDR3 bases are TGCAGCGTTGAAGGGCCGACAGGGGTAGGTTACGAGCAGTACTTC. It is translated as CSVEGPTGVGYEQYF.

The CDR3 protein is CASSSLPGGATGGYTF. CDR3 coding DNA: TGTGCCAGCAGCTCGCTCCCAGGGGGCGCGACCGGTGGCTACACCTTC. The V call is TRBV5-4, the J call TRBJ1-2; 8 positions match TRBD1. J gave up 7 bases and V 3 bases, and 14 bases lay outside the gene matches. The CDR3 is 16 amino acids. CDR1 and CDR2 (germline): SGHNT, YYREEE (reference sequence). The whole variable domain, filled in from reference TRBV5-4 and TRBJ1-2, reads ETGVTQSPTHLIKTRGQQVTLRCSSQSGHNTVSWYQQALGQGPQFIFQYYREEENGRGNFPPRFSGLQFPNYSSELNVNALELDDSALYLCASSSLPGGATGGYTFGSGTRLTVV.

This chain joins TRBV28 and TRBJ1-5; D may be TRBD1 (5 bases). CDR3 length equals 15 residues. V dropped 6 bases and J dropped 3 bases, with 15 bases sitting between them. Germline-derived CDR1 and CDR2 are MDHEN and SYDVKM. The CDR3 region has the DNA TGTGCCAGCAGGACCGCGGGAGGGGACAATCAGCCCCAGCATTTT. Translation: CASRTAGGDNQPQHF. Variable domain in full (rest from reference TRBV28 and TRBJ1-5): DVKVTQSSRYLVKRTGEKVFLECVQDMDHENMFWYRQDPGLGLRLIYFSYDVKMKEKGDIPEGYSVSREKKERFSLILESASTNQTSMYLCASRTAGGDNQPQHFGDGTRLSIL.

This clone was counted once. This chain links TRBV20-1 with TRBJ1-2; D not certain. V lost 5 bases and J 3 bases, leaving 7 bases between the germline ends. This CDR3 has 11 amino acids. Germline CDR1 reads DFQATT; CDR2 reads SNEGSKA (reference sequence). The DNA of the CDR3 is TGCAGTGCTTCGTATTACTATGGCTACACCTTC. Translating gives CSASYYYGYTF.

The CDR3 nucleotides read TGTGCCAGTAGTTCCAGGGGGATTCTGGCAACTAATGAAAAACTGTTTTTT. Its translation is CASSSRGILATNEKLFF. This sequence joins TRBV19 and TRBJ1-4; 7 bases match TRBD1. Trimming took 5 bases from V and 0 from J; bases not matched to a gene: 9. The CDR3 contains 17 residues. CDR1 and CDR2 (germline): LNHDA, SQIVND (reference sequence).

This clone was seen once. This chain's CDR3 is CSAGTGPYEQYF. CDR3 bases: TGCAGCGCCGGGACAGGGCCCTACGAGCAGTACTTC. The rearrangement joins TRBV29-1 to TRBJ2-7, with 9 bases fitting TRBD1. V trimming: 7 bases; J trimming: 2 bases; junction bases outside the gene matches: 3. The germline CDR1 and CDR2 sequences are SQVTM and ANQGSEA. The CDR3 is made up of 12 amino acids.

CDR3 coding DNA: TGTGCCAGCAGCTCCATCGGCCGAGCCGGGACGACTACCTACGAGCAGTACTTC. Encoded protein: CASSSIGRAGTTTYEQYF. The chain employs TRBV7-3 and TRBJ2-7; D tentatively reads TRBD1 or TRBD2 (5 bases each). The CDR3 length is 18 residues. Trimming cost V 4 bases and J 2 bases, with 24 bases left between them. CDR1 SGHTA and CDR2 FQGTGA come from the germline V gene.

V gene TRBV10-3 combines with J gene TRBJ2-1; D gene unclear. Trimming removed 6 bases at V and 4 bases at J, with 10 bases between. The CDR3 length is 13 residues. Germline V gene sequence: CDR1 ENHRY, CDR2 SYGVKD. The CDR3 here is CAISPDGYNEQFF. CDR3 nucleotide sequence: TGTGCCATCAGCCCTGACGGTTACAATGAGCAGTTCTTC.

V and J are TRBV6-5 and TRBJ1-1; D remains ambiguous. V was pared by 0 bases and J by 6 bases, with 8 bases between. CDR3 length equals 13 residues. Per germline, CDR1 MNHEY and CDR2 SVGAGI. The CDR3 DNA reads as TGTGCCAGCAGTTACTCCGGGTATGCTGAAGCTTTCTTT. It encodes CASSYSGYAEAFF.

The chain combines TRBV15 with TRBJ2-5, with D possibly being TRBD1 (5 bases). The germline V gene encodes CDR1 LNHNV and CDR2 YYDKDF (reference sequence). The CDR3 runs 19 residues. Trimming stripped 0 bases from V and 4 bases from J, with 24 bases between. As DNA, the CDR3 is TGTGCCACCAGCAGAGATCTCCCCGATCGGACACGCGGCGGAGAGACCCAGTACTTC. This codes for CATSRDLPDRTRGGETQYF.

The table lists this clone with a count of one. The chain uses TRBV7-9 and TRBJ2-7; D gene unclear. Trimming removed 5 bases from V and 4 bases from J, with 6 bases in between. CDR3 length equals 11 residues. CDR1 SEHNR and CDR2 FQNEAQ come from the germline V gene (reference sequence). CDR3 in amino acids: CASSPQYEQYF. CDR3 sequence (DNA): TGTGCCAGCAGCCCACAGTACGAGCAGTACTTC.

A remark on this clone: Being one base from a much bigger clone, this may be a read error. This sequence joins TRBV10-1 and TRBJ2-3; 11 bases agree with TRBD2. Looked up from germline, CDR1 is WNHNN and CDR2 is SYGVQD (reference sequence). J lost 3 bases, V lost 4 bases, and 0 bases had no gene match. The CDR3 sequence is 14 residues long. CDR3: CASSGLAGTDTQYF. The CDR3 DNA reads as TGCGCCAGCAGTGGACTAGCGGGAACAGATACGCAGTATTTT.

In this sample, this clone turned up a few times. J is TRBJ1-1 and V is TRBV29-1; TRBD1 might be the D (5 bases). Germline V lookup: CDR1 SQVTM, CDR2 ANQGSEA. This CDR3 is built from 13 residues. V lost 3 bases, J lost 5 bases, and 13 bases lay in between. CDR3 sequence reads: CSVERQGGTEAFF. The CDR3 nucleotides are TGCAGCGTTGAGCGGCAGGGAGGGACTGAAGCTTTCTTT.

The chain joins TRBV15 to TRBJ2-3; 11 nucleotides line up with TRBD2. V gave up 2 bases and J gave up 2 bases; unmatched junction bases: 9. The germline V gene encodes CDR1 LNHNV and CDR2 YYDKDF (reference sequence). This CDR3 spans 18 amino acids. CDR3 sequence: CATSRSRGTSGYTDTQYF. CDR3 coding DNA: TGTGCCACCAGCAGATCCCGGGGGACTAGCGGATACACAGATACGCAGTATTTT.

This sequence joins TRBV7-8 and TRBJ2-1; the match to TRBD2 covers 13 bases. Germline lookup yields CDR1 SGHVS and CDR2 FQNEAQ. CDR3 length: 20 amino acids. Trimming at V came to 1 base and at J to 0 bases, leaving 9 bases not matched to a gene. The CDR3 region has the DNA TGTGCCAGCAGCTTAGGGCCTAGGACTAGCGGGAGAGCCTCCTACAATGAGCAGTTCTTC. Translated: CASSLGPRTSGRASYNEQFF.

Notes on this clone: The junction and the germline gene differ at one end; a read error may be behind it. The V call is TRBV7-7, the J call TRBJ1-3; D ambiguous. The CDR3 extends over 15 amino acids. Germline V gene data show CDR1 as SSHAT and CDR2 as FNYEAQ (reference sequence). The CDR3 DNA is TGTGCTAGCAGCTCCTCCTCCGCCACTGGAAACACCATATATTTT. It yields the protein CASSSSSATGNTIYF.

This clone was found once. The chain recombines TRBV9 with TRBJ1-6, with unresolved D. CDR1 is SGDLS and CDR2 is YYNGEE in the germline V gene. Trimming removed 4 bases at V and 7 bases at J, with 9 bases between. The CDR3 has 13 amino acids. The CDR3 coding sequence is TGTGCCAGCAGCCCGGACGGGAATTCACCCCTCCACTTT. As protein: CASSPDGNSPLHF. The complete variable domain, with remaining parts taken from reference TRBV9 and TRBJ1-6, reads DSGVTQTPKHLITATGQRVTLRCSPRSGDLSVYWYQQSLDQGLQFLIQYYNGEERAKGNILERFSAQQFPDLHSELNLSSLELGDSALYFCASSPDGNSPLHFGNGTRLTVT.

The chain links TRBV6-4 to TRBJ1-5; TRBD1 might be the D (5 bases). Germline CDR1 reads MRHNA; CDR2 reads SNTAGT. V lost 2 bases, J lost 4 bases, and 12 bases lay in between. The CDR3 spans 15 residues. CDR3 amino acids: CASSDEVGTNQPQHF. The CDR3 DNA reads as TGTGCCAGCAGTGACGAGGTAGGGACTAATCAGCCCCAGCATTTT.

The chain combines TRBV28 with TRBJ2-5, with TRBD2 matching 15 bases. After removal of 6 bases from V and 1 base from J, the junction contained 3 bases not matched to a gene. Germline V lookup: CDR1 MDHEN, CDR2 SYDVKM. The CDR3 is 16 residues long. CDR3 loop: CASRGLAGGPQETQYF. CDR3 nucleotide sequence: TGTGCCAGCAGAGGACTAGCGGGAGGGCCCCAAGAGACCCAGTACTTC.

The rearrangement links TRBV7-9 to TRBJ2-7, with 9 bases that match TRBD1. In germline, CDR1 is SEHNR, CDR2 FQNEAQ (reference sequence). The V and J ends lost 5 bases and 11 bases, in that order; junction bases with no gene match: 13. The CDR3 is 14 amino acids. The CDR3: CASSAQGAAQNKYF. The CDR3 nucleotides read TGTGCCAGCAGCGCACAGGGGGCCGCCCAAAATAAGTACTTC.